The source of this T cell receptor beta chain is a study of read filtering for tumor transcriptome and immune sequencing. J was trimmed by 7 bases and V by 4 bases; bases with no gene match: 9. The germline V gene encodes CDR1 DFQATT and CDR2 SNEGSKA (reference sequence). The CDR3 loop spans 13 amino acids. From approximately 430 ng of RNA, a library with molecular barcoded alpha/delta and beta/gamma adaptors was made. From the reads, TCRdb called clonotypes with MiXCR, one entry per CDR3 protein. The profile covers 20,000 to 30,000 distinct CDR3 sequences, with less than 25% appearing a single time and about 17% taken by the ten largest. This clonotype was recorded many times.

The clonotype comes from a donor at least 40 years old with multiple myeloma. This chain uses TRBV20-1 with TRBJ1-2; 7 bases agree with TRBD1. Sequencing used a population of CD138-negative cells sorted from bone marrow. CDR3 DNA: TGCAGTGCTACACTTCGGACAGGAGCTGGCTACACCTTC. This codes for CSATLRTGAGYTF.